This passage covers 21 T cell receptor beta chains from one sample sequenced in a study of cytomegalovirus exposure and HLA in healthy donors. TCRdb's copy holds only in-frame clones and misses some; the assay was immunoSEQ multiplex PCR. The table records 300,000 to 400,000 clones, about nine tenths of them present only once. The specimen was PBMCs. These receptors originate from a woman under 30 in good health and CMV-seronegative.

The chain employs TRBV5-1 and TRBJ2-7; 7 bases are shared with TRBD2. V shed 3 bases and J 2 bases; nucleotides not matched to a gene: 5. The CDR3 loop spans 14 amino acids. Germline CDR1 SGHRS, CDR2 YFSETQ. The CDR3 sequence: CASSWGGSPYEQYF. Here the CDR3 DNA reads TGCGCCAGCAGCTGGGGGGGGTCCCCCTACGAGCAGTACTTC.

This clone was recorded only once. This chain connects TRBV2 to TRBJ2-1; tentatively, D is TRBD2 (6 bases). The germline V gene encodes CDR1 SNHLY and CDR2 FYNNEI. The CDR3 runs to 14 residues. V lost 4 bases to trimming and J lost 7 bases, with 14 bases between them. CDR3 sequence reads: CASSVGLNGNEQFF. CDR3 sequence (DNA): TGTGCCAGCAGTGTGGGACTTAACGGGAATGAGCAGTTCTTC.

The V and J genes are TRBV2 and TRBJ2-7; D may be TRBD2 (6 bases). The V end lost 6 bases, the J end lost 2 bases, and 20 bases lay between the germline ends. Germline V CDR1 and CDR2: SNHLY, FYNNEI. The CDR3 contains 16 residues. CDR3 sequence (DNA): TGTGCCAGCAGCCCGACGGGACTCCTCCTCCCCTACGAGCAGTACTTC. Its translation: CASSPTGLLLPYEQYF.

The V and J genes are TRBV28 and TRBJ1-1; D gene uncertain. The CDR3 length is 14 residues. Germline-derived CDR1 and CDR2 are MDHEN and SYDVKM. The V and J ends lost 3 bases and 2 bases respectively, with 10 bases between them. The CDR3 DNA reads as TGTGCCAGCAGTTTGACACACCCAAACACTGAAGCTTTCTTT. Its translation: CASSLTHPNTEAFF.

The CDR3 coding sequence is TGTGCCTGGAGTGCTGACATCCGGGGGCAGCCCCAGCATTTT. Its protein product is CAWSADIRGQPQHF. V and J are TRBV30 and TRBJ1-5; D perhaps matches TRBD1 (5 bases). Trimming took off 1 base at V and 7 bases at J, with 14 bases between the two ends. CDR3 length equals 14 residues. Germline values: CDR1 GTSNPN, CDR2 SVGIG (reference sequence).

Of note for this clone: Other nucleotide sequences in the sample specify the same CDR3. CDR3 nucleotides: TGCAGCGTTGAACTAGCGGTATACAATGAGCAGTTCTTC. Translation gives CSVELAVYNEQFF. This sequence joins TRBV29-1 and TRBJ2-1; 7 bases are shared with TRBD2. The CDR3 is 13 residues long. V shed 2 bases, J shed 4 bases, and the junction held 2 bases outside the gene matches. Germline assignment: CDR1 SQVTM and CDR2 ANQGSEA.

The rearrangement joins TRBV19 to TRBJ2-1; a possible D gene is TRBD2 (6 bases). The length of the CDR3 is 13 residues. The germline V gene encodes CDR1 LNHDA and CDR2 SQIVND (reference sequence). V was shortened by 3 bases and J by 10 bases, with 13 bases between the two germline ends. The CDR3 region is CASSMRYRGEQFF. Written as DNA, the CDR3 is TGTGCCAGTAGTATGAGGTATCGGGGGGAGCAGTTCTTC.

This chain joins TRBV4-1 and TRBJ2-1, with TRBD2 matching 10 bases. From germline, CDR1 is MGHRA and CDR2 YSYEKL. The junction had 4 bases not matched to a gene; V was cut back by 2 bases and J by 6 bases. The CDR3 consists of 15 residues. CDR3 in DNA: TGCGCCAGCAGCCAACGGACTAGCGGAATCAATGAGCAGTTCTTC. Encoded protein: CASSQRTSGINEQFF.

The rearrangement joins TRBV6-5 to TRBJ2-7; unclear D gene. V was trimmed by 0 bases and J by 0 bases, leaving 12 bases between them. The germline V gene has CDR1 MNHEY and CDR2 SVGAGI. The CDR3 loop spans 16 amino acids. This CDR3 reads CASSYSRSRSSYEQYF. CDR3 coding DNA: TGTGCCAGCAGTTACTCGAGGAGCCGGAGCTCCTACGAGCAGTACTTC.

The chain recombines TRBV30 with TRBJ1-5; maybe TRBD1 (6 bases). CDR3 length: 13 amino acids. Germline V gene lookup returns CDR1 GTSNPN and CDR2 SVGIG (reference sequence). V shed 2 bases and J shed 6 bases, with 11 bases lying between them. The DNA for the CDR3 is TGTGCCTGGAGTAGGGGGTTGGGTCAGCCCCAGCATTTT. It encodes CAWSRGLGQPQHF.

The rearrangement joins TRBV30 to TRBJ1-5; 8 bases fit TRBD1. Looked up from germline, CDR1 is GTSNPN and CDR2 is SVGIG (reference sequence). With V trimmed by 2 bases and J by 11 bases, 11 bases remained unmatched. The CDR3 sequence is 14 residues long. The CDR3 sequence: CAWSRGSGGIAQHF. DNA for the CDR3: TGTGCCTGGAGTCGCGGGTCAGGGGGCATAGCCCAGCATTTT.

The chain carries TRBV28 and TRBJ2-7; D is possibly TRBD1 (6 bases). Germline V gene data show CDR1 as MDHEN and CDR2 as SYDVKM. The CDR3 contains 14 residues. The V end lost 0 bases, the J end lost 0 bases, and 6 bases lay between the germline ends. The CDR3 sequence is CASSLWDSSYEQYF. The CDR3 region has the DNA TGTGCCAGCAGTTTATGGGACAGCTCCTACGAGCAGTACTTC.

This sequence joins TRBV6-1 and TRBJ2-7; 9 bases agree with TRBD1. The ends lost 7 bases at V and 0 bases at J; junction bases unmatched: 7. The CDR3 extends over 15 amino acids. In germline, CDR1 is MNHNS, CDR2 SASEGT. CDR3 coding DNA: TGTGCCAGCACCCGAACAGGGGGCAGCTCCTACGAGCAGTACTTC. Its protein product is CASTRTGGSSYEQYF.

The CDR3 DNA follows: TGCGCCAGCAGCTTGGGCTTTCCCGGGACTGGGGATAGAACTGAGCAGTTCTTC. Translation: CASSLGFPGTGDRTEQFF. V gene TRBV5-1 combines with J gene TRBJ2-1; possible D gene TRBD2, 6 bases. From germline, CDR1 is SGHRS and CDR2 YFSETQ. V lost 0 bases to trimming and J lost 9 bases, with 25 bases between them. The CDR3 is 18 residues long.

This clone was recorded a few times. Other DNA sequences in this sample translate to the same CDR3. J is TRBJ2-7 and V is TRBV7-7; D is possibly TRBD2 (7 bases). V lost 1 base, J lost 2 bases, and 12 bases lay in between. Germline CDR1 SSHAT, CDR2 FNYEAQ (reference sequence). There are 15 residues in the CDR3. Here the CDR3 DNA reads TGTGCCAGCAGCTTAGGGGCGGGGGCAACCTACGAGCAGTACTTC. Encoded protein: CASSLGAGATYEQYF. The full variable domain, with the rest looked up from reference TRBV7-7 and TRBJ2-7, is GAGVSQSPRYKVTKRGQDVTLRCDPISSHATLYWYQQALGQGPEFLTYFNYEAQPDKSGLPSDRFSAERPEGSISTLTIQRTEQRDSAMYRCASSLGAGATYEQYFGPGTRLTVT.

The chain combines TRBV13 with TRBJ1-1; possibly TRBD1 for D (6 bases). There are 15 residues in the CDR3. Germline CDR1 and CDR2: PRHDT and FYEKMQ (reference sequence). V lost 4 bases to trimming and J lost 1 base, with 13 bases between them. The CDR3 nucleotides read TGTGCCAGCAGCTCCGCCAGGGGTGGGAACACTGAAGCTTTCTTT. It encodes CASSSARGGNTEAFF.

The V and J genes are TRBV28 and TRBJ1-5, with 7 bases identical to TRBD1. Per the germline V gene, CDR1 is MDHEN and CDR2 is SYDVKM. V was pared by 9 bases and J by 3 bases, with 14 bases of the junction left unmatched. This CDR3 comprises 16 residues. CDR3 DNA: TGTGCCAGTCTACCCCCTGCGAGGGGGCACAATCAGCCCCAGCATTTT. This sequence encodes CASLPPARGHNQPQHF.

V gene TRBV13 combines with J gene TRBJ2-5; 10 bases match TRBD2. Germline-derived CDR1 and CDR2 are PRHDT and FYEKMQ (reference sequence). This CDR3 has 15 amino acids. The trim removed 5 bases at V and 4 bases at J, leaving 7 bases unmatched. The CDR3, as DNA: TGTGCCAGCAGCCCGGGACTAGCGAAGGGAGAGACCCAGTACTTC. Protein product: CASSPGLAKGETQYF.

The chain combines TRBV10-3 with TRBJ2-7; TRBD2 aligns across 7 bases. Trimming cost V 5 bases and J 4 bases; bases outside gene matches: 8. The CDR3 contains 14 residues. CDR1 and CDR2 from the germline V gene are ENHRY and SYGVKD. The CDR3 DNA reads as TGTGCCATCAGTTTGGGGGGGACTTATTACGAGCAGTACTTC. It specifies CAISLGGTYYEQYF.

This chain joins TRBV19 and TRBJ1-5; the D gene is possibly TRBD1 (5 bases). The CDR3 is 15 amino acids. Germline loops: CDR1 LNHDA, CDR2 SQIVND (reference sequence). Trimming cost V 4 bases and J 0 bases, with 10 bases left between them. The CDR3 nucleotides read TGTGCCAGTAGTAGGCAGGGATCTAGCAATCAGCCCCAGCATTTT. The encoded protein is CASSRQGSSNQPQHF.

The rearrangement uses TRBV2 and TRBJ1-2; possibly TRBD1 for D (6 bases). The CDR3 contains 13 residues. V lost 5 bases, J lost 6 bases, and 13 bases lay in between. The germline gives CDR1 SNHLY, CDR2 FYNNEI. CDR3 in amino acids: CASSTRGVDGYTF. CDR3 nucleotide sequence: TGTGCCAGCAGTACCAGGGGAGTTGATGGCTACACCTTC.